These 23 T cell receptor beta chains share one sample of origin, sequenced in a study of blood T cell repertoires in COVID-19. This table comes from immunoSEQ multiplex PCR, and its TCRdb copy is limited to in-frame clones, with some not included. The sample records fewer than 100,000 clones, about 90% being singletons. The sequenced sample was peripheral blood. These receptors were obtained from a human donor in a cohort sampled during active COVID-19.

The rearrangement uses TRBV11-3 and TRBJ2-3; TRBD2 might be the D (5 bases). Trimming left V 10 bases short and J 2 bases short, with 13 bases between. The CDR3 runs 13 residues. Per the germline V gene, CDR1 is SGHNT and CDR2 is YENEEA. The CDR3 here is CAIRTSNTDTQYF. CDR3 in DNA: TGTGCCATCCGGACTTCCAACACAGATACGCAGTATTTT.

The chain joins TRBV7-9 to TRBJ2-3, with D possibly TRBD2 on 6 matching bases. Germline CDR1 reads SEHNR; CDR2 reads FQNEAQ (reference sequence). The CDR3 runs to 13 residues. Trimming pared 4 bases from V and 14 bases from J, leaving 19 bases between. The CDR3 sequence is CASSSGSSANLYF. The CDR3, as DNA: TGTGCCAGCAGCTCCGGATCTAGCGCCAACTTGTATTTT. Variable domain in full (rest from reference TRBV7-9 and TRBJ2-3): DTGVSQNPRHKITKRGQNVTFRCDPISEHNRLYWYRQTLGQGPEFLTYFQNEAQLEKSRLLSDRFSAERPKGSFSTLEIQRTEQGDSAMYLCASSSGSSANLYFGPGTRLTVL.

The chain uses TRBV6-5 and TRBJ2-1; TRBD1 agrees at 9 bases. Losses at the gene ends were 8 bases for V and 1 base for J; bases not matched to a gene: 6. There are 15 residues in the CDR3. Germline-derived CDR1 and CDR2 are MNHEY and SVGAGI. CDR3 bases: TGTGCCAGCGTCCCGGACAGGGGTTCCTACAATGAGCAGTTCTTC. It translates to CASVPDRGSYNEQFF.

The chain has TRBV28 and TRBJ1-6; 9 bases map to TRBD1. This CDR3 region has 17 residues. CDR1 is MDHEN and CDR2 is SYDVKM in the germline V gene. V was clipped by 1 base and J by 9 bases; unmatched bases: 10. DNA for the CDR3: TGTGCCAGCAGTTTATCCGGGACAGGGACCATGGGTTCACCCCTCCACTTT. It specifies CASSLSGTGTMGSPLHF.

The V call is TRBV3-1 (or the pseudogene TRBV3-2), the J call TRBJ1-4, with a tentative D call TRBD1 (5 bases). CDR3 length: 11 amino acids. Germline lookup yields CDR1 LGHDT and CDR2 YNNKEL (reference sequence). The V end was cut by 3 bases, the J end by 10 bases, with 6 bases between. The CDR3 loop reads CASSQGGKLFF. The CDR3 DNA follows: TGTGCCAGCAGCCAGGGGGGAAAACTGTTTTTT.

The V call is TRBV2, the J call TRBJ2-1; 8 bases align to TRBD1. The CDR3 covers 15 residues. V lost 5 bases, J lost 3 bases, and 6 bases stayed unmatched. CDR1 is SNHLY, CDR2 FYNNEI, per germline. The CDR3 loop is CASSLQGVYYNEQFF. The CDR3 DNA reads as TGTGCCAGCAGTCTACAGGGGGTGTACTACAATGAGCAGTTCTTC.

The chain is built from TRBV7-6 and TRBJ2-7; 8 bases fit TRBD1. V lost 5 bases and J lost 4; bases outside the gene matches: 7. Germline CDR1 reads SGHVS; CDR2 reads FNYEAQ. This CDR3 is built from 14 residues. In nucleotides, the CDR3 is TGTGCCAGCAGCAAGCGACAGGGGAGATACGAGCAGTACTTC. This encodes CASSKRQGRYEQYF. Complete variable domain (other parts from reference TRBV7-6 and TRBJ2-7): GAGVSQSPRYKVTKRGQDVALRCDPISGHVSLYWYRQALGQGPEFLTYFNYEAQQDKSGLPNDRFSAERPEGSISTLTIQRTEQRDSAMYRCASSKRQGRYEQYFGPGTRLTVT.

This chain joins TRBV30 and TRBJ2-7; D not certain. This CDR3 comprises 12 residues. Germline-derived CDR1 and CDR2 are GTSNPN and SVGIG (reference sequence). Trimming took off 1 base at V and 3 bases at J, with 7 bases between the two ends. The CDR3 DNA follows: TGTGCCTGGAGTGACAGCATCTACGAGCAGTACTTC. Translating gives CAWSDSIYEQYF.

This clone came up once. This chain links TRBV6-2 or TRBV6-3 with TRBJ2-5; D is perhaps TRBD2 (5 bases). The V gene's germline CDR1 is MNHEY and CDR2 SVGEGT. The CDR3 loop spans 15 amino acids. The V end was cut by 2 bases, the J end by 6 bases, with 16 bases between. This chain's CDR3 is CASSYLSGGPKTQYF. The CDR3 coding sequence is TGTGCCAGCAGTTACCTCAGTGGAGGTCCTAAGACCCAGTACTTC.

This rearrangement joins TRBV30 to TRBJ1-1, with TRBD1 as a possible D gene (5 bases). Germline values: CDR1 GTSNPN, CDR2 SVGIG (reference sequence). CDR3 size: 14 residues. V was cut by 4 bases and J by 1 base, with 13 bases left in between. The CDR3 reads CAWIDSPANTEAFF. In DNA form, the CDR3 reads TGTGCCTGGATCGACAGCCCGGCGAACACTGAAGCTTTCTTT.

The genes are TRBV4-1 and TRBJ1-1; 10 positions agree with TRBD1. Germline CDR1 MGHRA, CDR2 YSYEKL. This CDR3 is built from 15 residues. Unmatched junction bases numbered 9, after V lost 4 bases and J lost 7 bases. CDR3 amino acids: CASSLVPGQGFEAFF. In DNA form, the CDR3 reads TGCGCCAGCAGCCTCGTCCCGGGACAGGGGTTTGAAGCTTTCTTT.

This clone showed up just a few times. V gene TRBV19 combines with J gene TRBJ2-7; 11 nucleotides line up with TRBD2. CDR3 length: 16 residues. The germline gives CDR1 LNHDA, CDR2 SQIVND (reference sequence). Unmatched junction bases numbered 7, after V lost 6 bases and J lost 0 bases. Written as DNA, the CDR3 is TGTGCCAGTAGGAGGACTAGCGGGTTTTCCTCCTACGAGCAGTACTTC. Translated, it gives CASRRTSGFSSYEQYF. The whole variable domain, filled in from reference TRBV19 and TRBJ2-7, reads DGGITQSPKYLFRKEGQNVTLSCEQNLNHDAMYWYRQDPGQGLRLIYYSQIVNDFQKGDIAEGYSVSREKKESFPLTVTSAQKNPTAFYLCASRRTSGFSSYEQYFGPGTRLTVT.

V and J are TRBV19 and TRBJ2-5, with a possible D match to TRBD2 (7 bases). CDR3 size: 13 residues. Trimming left V 4 bases short and J 7 bases short, with 13 bases between. Germline V gene sequence: CDR1 LNHDA, CDR2 SQIVND (reference sequence). The CDR3 spells CASSNNREGTQYF. CDR3 in DNA: TGTGCCAGTAGTAACAACAGGGAGGGGACCCAGTACTTC.

This clone has just one count. The chain has TRBV19 and TRBJ2-6; 11 nucleotides align to TRBD1. The germline gives CDR1 LNHDA, CDR2 SQIVND (reference sequence). CDR3 length: 19 amino acids. With 7 bases clipped from V and 0 bases from J, the junction kept 11 bases outside the gene matches. In nucleotides, the CDR3 is TGTGCCAGTATCGGGGCCGGGACAGGGGGGAACTCTGGGGCCAACGTCCTGACTTTC. This sequence encodes CASIGAGTGGNSGANVLTF.

The rearrangement joins TRBV11-3 to TRBJ2-2; D is uncertain. V dropped 1 base and J dropped 1 base, with 13 bases sitting between them. Germline V gene sequence: CDR1 SGHNT, CDR2 YENEEA. This CDR3 has 17 amino acids. The CDR3 sequence is CASSLGLEIWNTGELFF. The CDR3 DNA follows: TGTGCCAGCAGCTTAGGTCTAGAGATTTGGAACACCGGGGAGCTGTTTTTT.

This clone was seen just once. V usage is TRBV7-2 and J usage is TRBJ1-1, with 7 bases aligning to TRBD1. Germline values: CDR1 SGHTA, CDR2 FQGNSA. The CDR3 has 13 residues. Unmatched junction bases numbered 4, after V lost 5 bases and J lost 4 bases. CDR3 protein: CASSIRQGTEAFF. For the CDR3, the DNA is TGTGCCAGCAGCATTCGACAGGGCACTGAAGCTTTCTTT.

DNA for the CDR3: TGTGCCAGCAGGCGTTTAAGCTACGAGCAGTACTTC. Amino acids: CASRRLSYEQYF. The chain links TRBV2 to TRBJ2-7; D call uncertain. The CDR3 has 12 amino acids. In germline, CDR1 is SNHLY, CDR2 FYNNEI. V lost 6 bases to trimming and J lost 3 bases, with 9 bases between them.

This chain links TRBV28 with TRBJ2-2, with D perhaps matching TRBD2 (6 bases). Looked up from germline, CDR1 is MDHEN and CDR2 is SYDVKM. This CDR3 is built from 15 residues. With 3 bases removed from V and 1 base from J, the gap between germline ends came to 9 bases. Written as DNA, the CDR3 is TGTGCCAGCAGTTTTAGTAGCGGGAACACCGGGGAGCTGTTTTTT. Residues: CASSFSSGNTGELFF.

This rearrangement joins TRBV28 to TRBJ2-3; 8 bases are a match to TRBD1. The CDR3 contains 22 residues. V gave up 8 bases and J gave up 2 bases; unmatched junction bases: 30. Germline CDR1 reads MDHEN; CDR2 reads SYDVKM. CDR3 nucleotides: TGTGCCAGCGGTAAGGGAACCAGGGGGCTCGTCCCGGTGCTTTGGGACACAGATACGCAGTATTTT. Translating gives CASGKGTRGLVPVLWDTDTQYF.

This chain connects TRBV27 to TRBJ2-1; 10 nucleotides match TRBD2. V shed 3 bases, J shed 7 bases, and the junction held 15 bases outside the gene matches. The germline V gene has CDR1 MNHEY and CDR2 SMNVEV (reference sequence). The CDR3 consists of 18 residues. CDR3 in DNA: TGTGCCAGCAGTTTCTCCTTTAGCGGGGGGTCTCCCCCTAATGAGCAGTTCTTC. Translated: CASSFSFSGGSPPNEQFF.

The genes are TRBV9 and TRBJ2-7; the match to TRBD2 covers 16 bases. The V gene end was trimmed by 4 bases and the J gene end by 6 bases; junction bases not matched to a gene: 10. CDR1 is SGDLS and CDR2 is YYNGEE in the germline V gene. CDR3 length equals 17 residues. This chain's CDR3 is CASSLPGTSGGAAEQYF. The DNA for the CDR3 is TGTGCCAGCAGCCTCCCCGGGACTAGCGGGGGGGCCGCCGAGCAGTACTTC.

This chain uses TRBV6-2 or TRBV6-3 with TRBJ2-3; D gene uncertain. Germline V gene sequence: CDR1 MNHEY, CDR2 SVGEGT. V gave up 5 bases and J gave up 7 bases, with 16 bases separating them. This CDR3 spans 14 amino acids. This chain's CDR3 is CASSHRARGNTQYF. CDR3 bases: TGTGCCAGCAGTCACCGAGCTCGAGGCAATACGCAGTATTTT.

The chain combines TRBV5-1 with TRBJ1-2; D may be TRBD1 (5 bases). V lost 4 bases to trimming and J lost 5 bases, with 12 bases between them. The CDR3 is 13 amino acids. Germline loops: CDR1 SGHRS, CDR2 YFSETQ. The CDR3 DNA sequence: TGCGCCAGCAGCCCCGACAGTACTTATGGCTACACCTTC. Translated, it gives CASSPDSTYGYTF.